Below, 2 T cell receptor beta chains from the same sample are listed, as sequenced in a study of cytomegalovirus exposure and HLA in healthy donors. PCR employed 60 Vbeta and 13 Jbeta primers. The repertoire was sequenced with immunoSEQ multiplex PCR; TCRdb's copy has only in-frame clones and lacks some. The sample consists of approximately 290,000 clones, 75% to 85% of them appearing once. What was sequenced was PBMCs. The receptors were sampled from a girl aged 2-15 years in good health and CMV-seronegative.

This chain joins TRBV29-1 and TRBJ2-1, with 9 positions matching TRBD2. J gave up 12 bases and V 4 bases, and 19 bases lay outside the gene matches. Germline V lookup: CDR1 SQVTM, CDR2 ANQGSEA. The CDR3 totals 16 residues. The CDR3 loop is CSVAGVSGGIGGGQFF. For the CDR3, the DNA is TGCAGCGTTGCTGGTGTTAGCGGGGGCATAGGAGGGGGGCAGTTCTTC.

This sequence joins TRBV13 and TRBJ2-7; D perhaps matches TRBD2 (5 bases). V dropped 0 bases and J dropped 3 bases, with 15 bases sitting between them. CDR3 length equals 16 residues. Germline V gene lookup returns CDR1 PRHDT and CDR2 FYEKMQ (reference sequence). Here the CDR3 DNA reads TGTGCCAGCAGCTTAGGACGGAGACTACCTAGCTACGAGCAGTACTTC. As protein: CASSLGRRLPSYEQYF.